This TCR beta chain was profiled in a study of blood T cell repertoires in COVID-19. Study-wide background: Recovered status in Cohort 3 required two negative PCRs, clearance, or symptom resolution. Italy, Spain and the United States were the sources of the convalescent and acute COVID-19 samples.

Germline V gene data show CDR1 as LGHNA and CDR2 as YNFKEQ. This CDR3 contains 14 residues. Trimming cost V 1 base and J 8 bases, with 12 bases left between them. Participants came from 20 to 25 US areas, aged roughly 18 to 89 years. Assay: immunoSEQ multiplex PCR; the TCRdb copy retains only in-frame clones and omits some. The data hold more than 200,000 clones, with about nine tenths observed a single time. This chain joins TRBV4-2 and TRBJ2-1; weak D call: TRBD2 (5 bases). What was sequenced was PBMCs or T cells enriched from blood (not recorded which). This TCR derives from a man under 40 in a cohort exposed to, infected with or recovered from COVID-19 (not recorded which). This CDR3 is CASSQGSSWYEQFF. The CDR3 DNA reads as TGTGCCAGCAGCCAAGGGTCTAGCTGGTATGAGCAGTTCTTC.